The 14 T cell receptor beta chains below all came from one sample that was sequenced in a study of Graves' ophthalmopathy and Graves' hyperthyroidism. RNA transcripts were the source from which TCR beta CDR3 regions were amplified. The authors performed first-round RT-PCR with HTBI primers and then a second-round multiplex PCR. TCRdb passed the multiplex PCR reads through MiXCR, listing each CDR3 protein once. The table lists more than 300,000 distinct CDR3 sequences, roughly 17% of them singletons, with around 2.4% in the top ten. Sequences were obtained from peripheral blood. The receptor set was obtained from an adult woman with stable Graves' hyperthyroidism.

This clonotype has just a few counts. This chain uses TRBV2 with TRBJ1-2, with 7 bases that match TRBD1. Germline CDR1 reads SNHLY; CDR2 reads FYNNEI. The CDR3 is made up of 14 amino acids. V was pared by 4 bases and J by 6 bases, with 8 bases of the junction left unmatched. This CDR3 reads CASSAQQGPDGYTF. The CDR3 DNA reads TGTGCCAGCAGTGCGCAACAGGGGCCGGATGGCTACACCTTC.

In this sample, this clonotype turned up many times. This chain links TRBV27 with TRBJ1-2; D remains unclear. CDR1 is MNHEY, CDR2 SMNVEV, per germline (reference sequence). This CDR3 is 11 amino acids long. V lost 10 bases and J 0 bases, leaving 6 bases between the germline ends. This chain's CDR3 is CATGSNYGYTF. In DNA, the CDR3 is TGTGCCACCGGGTCTAACTATGGCTACACCTTC.

This clonotype was recorded at least ten times. The rearrangement links TRBV20-1 to TRBJ2-5, with TRBD2 matching 8 bases. CDR1 is DFQATT and CDR2 is SNEGSKA in the germline V gene (reference sequence). This CDR3 contains 14 residues. Trimming at V came to 3 bases and at J to 0 bases, leaving 3 bases not matched to a gene. CDR3 bases: TGCAGTGCTAGGACTAGCGAGCACCAAGAGACCCAGTACTTC. Encoded protein: CSARTSEHQETQYF.

Many counts were recorded for this clonotype. This chain connects TRBV12-3 or TRBV12-4 to TRBJ2-7, with TRBD2 matching 13 bases. V was clipped by 3 bases and J by 5 bases; unmatched bases: 16. This CDR3 has 19 residues. The CDR3 is CASSFPTGRGLAGLHEQYF. The CDR3 coding sequence is TGTGCCAGCAGTTTTCCGACCGGGCGGGGACTAGCGGGGTTACACGAGCAGTACTTC.

This clonotype was seen a single time. It may be a read error: a sequence one base away is much more abundant. The chain links TRBV6-2 or TRBV6-3 to TRBJ2-5; D gene ambiguous. This CDR3 is 13 amino acids long. CDR1 MNHEY and CDR2 SVGEGT come from the germline V gene. CDR3 loop: CVSSPRYGETQYF. The CDR3 region has the DNA TGTGTCAGCAGCCCCCGGTACGGAGAGACCCAGTACTTC.

This clonotype was counted many times. The chain joins TRBV5-1 to TRBJ2-7; 8 bases line up with TRBD2. CDR1 is SGHRS and CDR2 is YFSETQ in the germline V gene. The CDR3 runs to 16 residues. J lost 0 bases, V lost 1 base, and 6 bases had no gene match. CDR3 coding DNA: TGCGCCAGCAGCTTGCAAAGCGGGAGCGACTCCTACGAGCAGTACTTC. Its protein is CASSLQSGSDSYEQYF.

The table lists this clonotype with a few counts. The CDR3 region is CSVELSFGPGGLREQYF. CDR3 in DNA: TGCAGCGTTGAGTTATCGTTTGGGCCAGGGGGTCTTCGGGAGCAGTACTTC. V is TRBV29-1 and J is TRBJ2-7, with TRBD1 matching over 7 bases. Germline assignment: CDR1 SQVTM and CDR2 ANQGSEA. This CDR3 comprises 17 residues. V gave up 3 bases and J gave up 7 bases; unmatched junction bases: 21.

The table lists this clonotype with many counts. The rearrangement uses TRBV28 and TRBJ1-1; the D is unclear. V was shortened by 6 bases and J by 1 base, with 9 bases between the two germline ends. CDR1 MDHEN and CDR2 SYDVKM come from the germline V gene. The CDR3 sequence is 13 residues long. CDR3 coding DNA: TGTGCCAGCAGATATACAGAGAACACTGAAGCTTTCTTT. Amino acids: CASRYTENTEAFF.

Comments on this clonotype: A read error may explain this, as a much larger clone is one base away. The chain uses TRBV29-1 and TRBJ1-2; no clear D. The CDR3 runs 12 residues. Germline V gene lookup returns CDR1 SQVTM and CDR2 ANQGSEA. CDR3 in amino acids: CSADLGYYSYTF. In DNA form, the CDR3 reads TGCAGCGCTGATCTCGGGTACTATAGCTACACCTTC.

This clonotype occurred many times. A read error may produce the germline difference seen at one junction end. The chain links TRBV5-4 to TRBJ2-7; a weak D match, TRBD1 (6 bases). From germline, CDR1 is SGHNT and CDR2 YYREEE (reference sequence). This CDR3 is built from 14 residues. The DNA for the CDR3 is TGTGCCAGCAGCTACCAGGGGACAAACTACGAGCAGTGCTTC. Amino acid sequence: CASSYQGTNYEQCF.

This clonotype has ten or more counts. The chain carries TRBV28 and TRBJ2-4; the D gene could be TRBD1 or TRBD2 (6 bases each). The germline V gene encodes CDR1 MDHEN and CDR2 SYDVKM. Trimming took off 5 bases at V and 3 bases at J, with 11 bases between the two ends. This CDR3 contains 14 residues. DNA of the CDR3: TGTGCCAGCAGTACTAGGGGGGTCAAAAACATTCAGTACTTC. Amino acids: CASSTRGVKNIQYF.

This clonotype was counted only a few times. The CDR3 loop reads CASSQALGYGYTF. The DNA for the CDR3 is TGTGCCAGCAGCCAAGCCTTAGGCTATGGCTACACCTTC. V usage is TRBV13 and J usage is TRBJ1-2; D remains unclear. CDR3 length: 13 amino acids. Germline V CDR1 and CDR2: PRHDT, FYEKMQ (reference sequence). The germline V and J ends were trimmed by 5 bases and 4 bases, with 11 bases remaining between them.

The sample holds many counts of this clonotype. This chain links TRBV28 with TRBJ2-7; the match to TRBD1 covers 8 bases. Trimming at V came to 3 bases and at J to 6 bases, leaving 10 bases not matched to a gene. Germline CDR1 reads MDHEN; CDR2 reads SYDVKM. The CDR3 extends over 15 amino acids. The CDR3 bases are TGTGCCAGCAGTTTTTTTGAGACAGGGGTAGGCGAGCAGTACTTC. Translating it yields CASSFFETGVGEQYF.

This clonotype was found many times. The genes are TRBV27 and TRBJ1-4, with a weak D call TRBD1 (5 bases). The CDR3 covers 16 residues. Per the germline V gene, CDR1 is MNHEY and CDR2 is SMNVEV (reference sequence). V shed 4 bases and J shed 8 bases, with 20 bases lying between them. The CDR3 region is CASSSGRDRVEEKLFF. CDR3 DNA: TGTGCCAGCAGTTCGGGCAGGGATCGGGTCGAAGAAAAACTGTTTTTT.